This T cell receptor beta chain was documented in a study of PD-1 blockade in mismatch repair-deficient tumors. Study-wide background: Patients had approximately 12 mismatch repair-deficient cancer types and were previously treated and progressing.

From germline, CDR1 is ENHRY and CDR2 SYGVKD. J was trimmed by 0 bases and V by 3 bases; bases with no gene match: 3. This CDR3 spans 15 amino acids. General observations from the study: Tumor-resident clones, often absent from pretreatment blood, expanded after pembrolizumab and then contracted.

The repertoire was sequenced with immunoSEQ multiplex PCR; TCRdb's copy has only in-frame clones and lacks some. The table has around 120,000 clones, 85% to 90% seen once; the top ten hold 13%. PCR or immunohistochemistry showed mismatch repair deficiency in every enrolled patient. As regards this clone: The antigen remains unidentified.

The receptor comes from an adult with mismatch repair-deficient cancer. The source was peripheral blood, collected 44 weeks after starting pembrolizumab. V is TRBV10-3 and J is TRBJ2-3, with 7 bases lining up with TRBD2. CDR3 DNA sequence: TGTGCCATCAGTGACCGGGACTACAGCACAGATACGCAGTATTTT. Translating it yields CAISDRDYSTDTQYF.